This TCR beta chain stems from a study of CD8+ T cells in alopecia areata listed by TCRdb under 2018. About the study as a whole: The treated patients, all with moderate-to-severe alopecia areata, were enrolled in an open-label pilot trial of oral tofacitinib given at 5 to 10 mg twice daily. Tofacitinib was given for 6 to 18 months, followed by 6 months of follow-up off drug to assess delayed response and recurrence. To study T cell clonal expansion in alopecia areata, the researchers applied high-throughput TCRbeta sequencing to both the C3H/HeJ mouse model and human patients. Clonality in the scalp was compared among normal scalp (n=4), patchy alopecia areata scalp (n=8), and alopecia totalis/universalis scalp (n=8). The RNA source kit depended on sample type: the PAXgene miRNA kit for fixed scalp, the miRNeasy kit for PBMCs, and the RNeasy kit for mouse skin. Biopsies were taken from tofacitinib-treated patients at baseline and at 4 and 24 weeks of treatment, and a later scalp biopsy was taken in several of the tofacitinib-treated patients. Human TCRbeta sequencing covered scalp tissue and sorted CD4+ and CD8+ peripheral blood T cells from patchy and totalis/universalis alopecia areata patients and healthy controls. TCRbeta CDR3 regions were amplified by immunoSEQ multiplex PCR with 35 Vbeta forward and 13 Jbeta reverse primers.

The intended sense of this specimen's time point label: baseline before oral tofacitinib. Peripheral blood and lesional scalp punch biopsies were obtained from patients with alopecia areata. PBMCs were isolated by density centrifugation and stained for CD3, CD4 and CD8, and CD4+ and CD8+ T cells were sorted on a FACSAria. In its sample, this clone was seen a few times. This clone's antigen is unknown. No base quality information exists; no much larger clone differs at one position. Trimming costs V 3 bases and J 9 bases, and their ends lie 6 bases apart. Taken from the germline V gene (reference sequence), the CDR1 and CDR2 loops are SEHNR and FQNEAQ. The CDR3 has 11 amino acids, counting the end cysteine and phenylalanine. The CDR3 DNA has 33 bases and is translated from base 1. Broader findings and caveats from the paper: Shared TCR sequences between patients were less evident than in mice, which may be partly attributable to HLA diversity in the patient population. Higher clonality and more expanded CD8+ clones were observed in lesional scalp than in normal scalp, particularly in alopecia totalis/universalis, a finding suggestive of antigenic drive. Unlike mouse skin, where gammadelta T cells dominate, normal human skin contains resident alphabeta T cells that get sequenced too, which complicates analysis of the scalp TCR repertoire.

Library preparation employed the immunoSEQ multiplex PCR assay. RNA was extracted from all samples and reverse transcribed into cDNA as template for TCR sequencing. SuperScript III was used for first-strand cDNA synthesis, primed with a 2:1 mix of oligo-dT and random hexamers. A synthetic immune receptor repertoire was used to measure amplification bias, and any remaining bias was corrected computationally. The paper's data handling went like this. After raw reads were preprocessed to remove errors, the CDR3 was defined following IMGT conventions as running from the conserved cysteine to phenylalanine. Clonality was computed as 1 minus the Shannon entropy, with the entropy normalized by log2 of the number of productive unique TCRs. Whether each scalp clone was CD4 or CD8 was inferred by checking scalp TCRbeta sequences against the CD4 and CD8 repertoires from sorted blood. TCRdb carries this immuneACCESS record with in-frame sequences only. Its versions omit some clonotypes, under half of them owing to an unresolved V gene in the studies checked, with the rest unexplained. The V and J calls and the clone size are those of that table, but D and trimming were determined from the DNA. The sample records 180,000 or so clones, 65% to 75% of which are singletons. The ten largest clones take up approximately 10% of the sample.

This receptor was obtained from a human donor with alopecia areata. The sequencing here drew on CD8+ T cells sorted from blood, taken at week 0. The chain employs TRBV7-9 and TRBJ2-1; the best D guess is TRBD2, with 6 bases matching. The CDR3 reads CASSLGGEQFF. The nucleotide sequence reads as follows: TGTGCCAGCAGCTTGGGGGGTGAGCAGTTCTTC.